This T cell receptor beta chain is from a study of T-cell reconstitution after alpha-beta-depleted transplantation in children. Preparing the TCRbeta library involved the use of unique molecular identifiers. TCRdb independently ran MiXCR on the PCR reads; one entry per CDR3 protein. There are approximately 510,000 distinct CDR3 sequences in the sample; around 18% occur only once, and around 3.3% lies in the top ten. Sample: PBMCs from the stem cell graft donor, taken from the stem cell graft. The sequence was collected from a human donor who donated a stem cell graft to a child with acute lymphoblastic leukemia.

In nucleotides, the CDR3 is TGTGCCAGCAGCCAATTGGAGGGGACGAAGATCTACGAGCAGTACTTC. Its translation is CASSQLEGTKIYEQYF. The chain is built from TRBV14 and TRBJ2-7; tentatively, D is TRBD2 (6 bases). Looked up from germline, CDR1 is SGHDN and CDR2 is FVKESK. With 2 bases removed from V and 3 bases from J, the gap between germline ends came to 17 bases. The CDR3 runs to 16 residues. Filled out from reference TRBV14 and TRBJ2-7, the complete variable domain reads EAGVTQFPSHSVIEKGQTVTLRCDPISGHDNLYWYRRVMGKEIKFLLHFVKESKQDESGMPNNRFLAERTGGTYSTLKVQPAELEDSGVYFCASSQLEGTKIYEQYFGPGTRLTVT.